Sequencing of this T cell receptor beta chain was carried out in a study of CD8 T cells in ankylosing spondylitis. Overall study findings and caveats: Disease-linked clones reportedly concentrated significantly in matched ankylosing spondylitis synovial fluid.

In its sample, this clonotype was seen many times. Its antigen is not known. The CDR3 spans 14 residues. With 2 bases removed from V and 6 bases from J, the gap between germline ends came to 14 bases. CDR1 is SQVTM and CDR2 is ANQGSEA in the germline V gene. TCRdb independently ran MiXCR on the 5' RACE reads; one entry per CDR3 protein. The sample consists of approximately 250,000 distinct CDR3 sequences, 7.5% to 9.5% of them appearing once. The chain joins TRBV29-1 to TRBJ2-1, with a possible D match to TRBD2 (5 bases). This clonotype was sampled from a female donor with ankylosing spondylitis or in good health (not recorded which). Sequenced sample: blood, either unsorted or a sorted T cell fraction (not recorded which). CDR3 protein: CSVEILAAANEQFF. CDR3 DNA sequence: TGCAGCGTTGAAATCCTAGCAGCTGCCAATGAGCAGTTCTTC.